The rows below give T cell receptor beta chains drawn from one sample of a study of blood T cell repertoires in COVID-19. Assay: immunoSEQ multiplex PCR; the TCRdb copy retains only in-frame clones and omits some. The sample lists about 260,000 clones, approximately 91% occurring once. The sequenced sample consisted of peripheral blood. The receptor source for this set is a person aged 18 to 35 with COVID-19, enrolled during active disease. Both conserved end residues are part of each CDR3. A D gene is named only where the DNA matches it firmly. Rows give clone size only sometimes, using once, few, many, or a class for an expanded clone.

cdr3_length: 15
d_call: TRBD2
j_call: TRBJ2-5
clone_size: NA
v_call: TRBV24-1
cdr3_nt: TGTGCCACCAGTAAAAGGACTAGCGGAGGGGAGACCCAGTACTTC
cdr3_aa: CATSKRTSGGETQYF

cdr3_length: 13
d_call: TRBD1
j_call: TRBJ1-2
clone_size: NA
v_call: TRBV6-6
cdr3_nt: TGTGCCAGCAGGTTAGACAGGGGGCCTGGCTACACCTTC
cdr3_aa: CASRLDRGPGYTF

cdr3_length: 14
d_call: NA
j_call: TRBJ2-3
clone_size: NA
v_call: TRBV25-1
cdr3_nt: TGTGCCAGCAGTGAGGAGGGGGCGGGAGATACGCAGTATTTT
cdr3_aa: CASSEEGAGDTQYF

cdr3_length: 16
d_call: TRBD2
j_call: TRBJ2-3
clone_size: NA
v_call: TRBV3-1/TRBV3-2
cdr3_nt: TGTGCCAGCAGCCGCGGAGCGGGATACTCCGCAGATACGCAGTATTTT
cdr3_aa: CASSRGAGYSADTQYF

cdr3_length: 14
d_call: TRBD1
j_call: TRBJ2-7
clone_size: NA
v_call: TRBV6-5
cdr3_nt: TGTGCCAGCAGTACCTCCGGGACAGGGGCCCTGAAGTACTTC
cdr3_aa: CASSTSGTGALKYF

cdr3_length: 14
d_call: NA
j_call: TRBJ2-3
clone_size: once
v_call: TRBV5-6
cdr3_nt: TGTGCCAGCAGCGGGGGACTCCTGGCAGATACGCAGTATTTT
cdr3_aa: CASSGGLLADTQYF

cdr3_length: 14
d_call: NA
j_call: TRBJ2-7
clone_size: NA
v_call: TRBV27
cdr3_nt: TGTGCCAGCAGTTATAATAGCGGAGTCCCCCCCGAGTACTTC
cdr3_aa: CASSYNSGVPPEYF

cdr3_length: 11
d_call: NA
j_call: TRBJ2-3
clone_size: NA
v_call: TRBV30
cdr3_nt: TGTGCCTGGAGTATCGCAGATACGCAGTATTTT
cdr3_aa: CAWSIADTQYF

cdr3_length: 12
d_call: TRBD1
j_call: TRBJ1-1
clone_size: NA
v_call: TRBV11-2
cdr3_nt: TGTGCCAGCAGCGCCCGGGACAGTGAAGCTTTCTTT
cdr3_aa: CASSARDSEAFF

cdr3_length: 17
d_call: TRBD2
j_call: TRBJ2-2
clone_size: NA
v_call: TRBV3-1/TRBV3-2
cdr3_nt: TGTGCCAGCAGCCCCGGACTAGCGGGGTTCTTCACCGGGGAGCTGTTTTTT
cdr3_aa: CASSPGLAGFFTGELFF

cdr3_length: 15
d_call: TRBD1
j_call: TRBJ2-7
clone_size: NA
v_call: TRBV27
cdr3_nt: TGTGCCAGCAGTACTGGGTGGGGGACAGCCTACGAGCAGTACTTC
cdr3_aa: CASSTGWGTAYEQYF

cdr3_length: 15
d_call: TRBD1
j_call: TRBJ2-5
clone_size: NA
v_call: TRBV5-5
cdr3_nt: TGTGCCAGCAGCTTGGTAACAGGGGGCGCAGAGACCCAGTACTTC
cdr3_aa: CASSLVTGGAETQYF

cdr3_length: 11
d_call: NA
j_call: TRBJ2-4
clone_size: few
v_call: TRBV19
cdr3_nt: TGTGCCCGCTACAGGGTTTCCATTCAGTACTTC
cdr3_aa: CARYRVSIQYF

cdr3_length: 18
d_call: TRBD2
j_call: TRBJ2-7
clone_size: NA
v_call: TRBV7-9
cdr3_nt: TGTGCCAGCAGCTTAGCGCTGTTTTCTAGCGGGAGTAGCTACGAGCAGTACTTC
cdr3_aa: CASSLALFSSGSSYEQYF

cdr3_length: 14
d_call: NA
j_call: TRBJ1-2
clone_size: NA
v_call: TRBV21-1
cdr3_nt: TGTGCCAGCAGCAAGGGGGACAGGGTGTCAGGCTACACCTTC
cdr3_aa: CASSKGDRVSGYTF

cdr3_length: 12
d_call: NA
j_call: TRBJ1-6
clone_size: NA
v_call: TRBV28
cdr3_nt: TGTGCCAGCACCCCCCCCGGGTCACCCCTCCACTTT
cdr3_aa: CASTPPGSPLHF

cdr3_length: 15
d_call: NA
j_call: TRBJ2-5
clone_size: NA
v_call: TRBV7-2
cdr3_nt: TGTGCCAGCAGCTTGTCCCATAGGGGCCAAGAGACCCAGTACTTC
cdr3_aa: CASSLSHRGQETQYF

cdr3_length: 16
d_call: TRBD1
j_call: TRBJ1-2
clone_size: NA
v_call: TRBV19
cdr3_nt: TGTGCCAGTAGTATGTGGGACAGGGAGGGAAACTATGGCTACACCTTC
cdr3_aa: CASSMWDREGNYGYTF

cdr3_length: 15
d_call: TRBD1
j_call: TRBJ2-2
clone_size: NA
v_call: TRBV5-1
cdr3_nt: TGCGCCAGCAGCACATGGACAGGTGGGACCGGGGAGCTGTTTTTT
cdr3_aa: CASSTWTGGTGELFF

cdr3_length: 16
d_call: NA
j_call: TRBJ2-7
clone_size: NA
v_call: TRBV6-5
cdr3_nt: TGTGCCAGCAGTTACGCCCTCACAGGGTCTCCCTACGAGCAGTACTTC
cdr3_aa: CASSYALTGSPYEQYF

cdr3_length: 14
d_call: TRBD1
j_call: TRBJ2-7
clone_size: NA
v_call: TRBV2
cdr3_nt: TGTGCCAGCAGTGCTACAACAGGGGGCTACGAGCAGTACTTC
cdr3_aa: CASSATTGGYEQYF

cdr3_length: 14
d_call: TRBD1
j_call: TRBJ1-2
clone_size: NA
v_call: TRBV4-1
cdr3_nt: TGCGCCAGCAGCCGGACAGGGGAGGACTATGGCTACACCTTC
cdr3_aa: CASSRTGEDYGYTF

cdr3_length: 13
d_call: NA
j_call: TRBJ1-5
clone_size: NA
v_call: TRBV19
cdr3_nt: TGTGCCAGTATGAGGGGGTCGGGTCAGCCCCAGCATTTT
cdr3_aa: CASMRGSGQPQHF

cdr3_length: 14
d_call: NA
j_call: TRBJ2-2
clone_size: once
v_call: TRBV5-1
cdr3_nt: TGCGCCAGCAATGGCGGGCCGAACACCGGGGAGCTGTTTTTT
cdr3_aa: CASNGGPNTGELFF

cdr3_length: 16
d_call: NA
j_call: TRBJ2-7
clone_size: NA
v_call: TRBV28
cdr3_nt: TGTGCCAGCAGTTCCCTGACTAGGGAATATACCCACGAGCAGTACTTC
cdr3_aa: CASSSLTREYTHEQYF

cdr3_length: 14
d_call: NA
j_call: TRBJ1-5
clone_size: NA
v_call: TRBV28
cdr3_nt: TGTGCCAGCCGTTCAGCTGGGGGCCGGCAGCCCCAGCATTTT
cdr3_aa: CASRSAGGRQPQHF

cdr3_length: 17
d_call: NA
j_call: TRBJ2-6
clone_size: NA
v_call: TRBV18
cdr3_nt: TGTGCCAGCTCACCACCGTCCAGGGACTCCGGGGCCAACGTCCTGACTTTC
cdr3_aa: CASSPPSRDSGANVLTF

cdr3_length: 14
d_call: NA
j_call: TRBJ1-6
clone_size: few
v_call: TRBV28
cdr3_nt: TGTGCCAGCTTGCGGCACAGGGAGGGCTCACCCCTCCACTTT
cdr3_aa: CASLRHREGSPLHF

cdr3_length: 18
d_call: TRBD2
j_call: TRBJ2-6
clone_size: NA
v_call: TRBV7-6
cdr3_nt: TGTGCCAGCAGCCCTCGACTAGCGGGAGTCTGGGGGGCCAACGTCCTGACTTTC
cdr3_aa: CASSPRLAGVWGANVLTF

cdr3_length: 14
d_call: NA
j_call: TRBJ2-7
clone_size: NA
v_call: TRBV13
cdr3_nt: TGTGCCAGCAGCTCGCAGGGGTCCTCCTACGAGCAGTACTTC
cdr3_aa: CASSSQGSSYEQYF

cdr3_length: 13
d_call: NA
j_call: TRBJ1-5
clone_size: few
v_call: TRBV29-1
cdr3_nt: TGCAGCGTTGAGTCAGGGTATAATCAGCCCCAGCATTTT
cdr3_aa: CSVESGYNQPQHF

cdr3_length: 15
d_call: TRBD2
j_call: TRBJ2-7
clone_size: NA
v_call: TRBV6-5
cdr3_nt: TGTGCCAGCAGTTATTCAGAGCGGGGTACCTACGAGCAGTACTTC
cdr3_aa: CASSYSERGTYEQYF

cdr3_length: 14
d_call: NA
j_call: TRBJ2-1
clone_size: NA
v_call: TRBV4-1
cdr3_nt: TGCGCCAGCAGCCAAGATGAAGGGGGCAATGAGCAGTTCTTC
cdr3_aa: CASSQDEGGNEQFF

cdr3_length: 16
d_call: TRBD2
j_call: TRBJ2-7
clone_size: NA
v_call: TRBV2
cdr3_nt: TGTGCCAGCAGTCCTAGGACTAGCGGGACCCTCTACGAGCAGTACTTC
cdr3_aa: CASSPRTSGTLYEQYF

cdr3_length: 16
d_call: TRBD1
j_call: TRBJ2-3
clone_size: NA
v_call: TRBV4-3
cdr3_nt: TGCGCCAGCAGCCAAGGAACAGGGGCAGGCACAGATACGCAGTATTTT
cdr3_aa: CASSQGTGAGTDTQYF

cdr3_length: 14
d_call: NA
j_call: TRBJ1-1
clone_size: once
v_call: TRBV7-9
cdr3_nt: TGTGCCAGCAGCGTCGGGTCGGGGAACACTGAAGCTTTCTTT
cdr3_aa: CASSVGSGNTEAFF

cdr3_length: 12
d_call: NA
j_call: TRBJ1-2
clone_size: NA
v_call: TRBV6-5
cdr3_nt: TGTGCCAGCGGGGGCAGGGTTGATGGCTACACCTTC
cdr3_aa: CASGGRVDGYTF

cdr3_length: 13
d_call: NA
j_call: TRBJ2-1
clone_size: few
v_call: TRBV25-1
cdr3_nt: TGTGCCAGCAGTGGAGGGACTGGTAATGAGCAGTTCTTC
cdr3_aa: CASSGGTGNEQFF

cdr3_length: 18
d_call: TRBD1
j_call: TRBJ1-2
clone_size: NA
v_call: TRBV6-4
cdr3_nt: TGTGCCAGCATTTTGCCCGGGACAGGGGACCCAAACCCCCGGGGCTACACCTTC
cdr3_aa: CASILPGTGDPNPRGYTF

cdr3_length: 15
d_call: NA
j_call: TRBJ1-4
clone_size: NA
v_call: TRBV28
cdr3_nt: TGTGCCAGCAGTCCCGCCCGGGGGGCGGAAGAAAAACTGTTTTTT
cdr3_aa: CASSPARGAEEKLFF

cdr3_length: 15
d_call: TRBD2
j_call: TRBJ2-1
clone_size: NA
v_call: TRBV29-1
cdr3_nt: TGCAGCGTCAGACCCTCCGCCGGGACTAGCGTTGAGCAGTTCTTC
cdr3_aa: CSVRPSAGTSVEQFF

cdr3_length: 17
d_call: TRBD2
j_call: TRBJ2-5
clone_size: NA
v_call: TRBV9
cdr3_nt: TGTGCCAGCAGCGGTAGACTAGCGGGAGTCGGGCAAGAGACCCAGTACTTC
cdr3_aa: CASSGRLAGVGQETQYF

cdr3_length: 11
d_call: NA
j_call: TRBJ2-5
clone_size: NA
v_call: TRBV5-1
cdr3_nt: TGCGCCAGCAGCTCTCAAGAGACCCAGTACTTC
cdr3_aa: CASSSQETQYF